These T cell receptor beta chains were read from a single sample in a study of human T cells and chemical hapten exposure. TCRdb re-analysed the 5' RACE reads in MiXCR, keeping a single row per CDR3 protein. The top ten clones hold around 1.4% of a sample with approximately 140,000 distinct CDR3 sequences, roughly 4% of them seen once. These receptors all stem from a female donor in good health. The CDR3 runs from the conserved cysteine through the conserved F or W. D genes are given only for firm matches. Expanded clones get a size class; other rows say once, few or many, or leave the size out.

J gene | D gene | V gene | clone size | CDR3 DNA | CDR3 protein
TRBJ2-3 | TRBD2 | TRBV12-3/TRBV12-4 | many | TGTGCCAGCAGTTTCGGTAAAGGGACTAGCATCTCCACAGATACGCAGTATTTT | CASSFGKGTSISTDTQYF
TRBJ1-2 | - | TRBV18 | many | TGTGCCAGCTCCTCGGGTTCCTATGGCTACACCTTC | CASSSGSYGYTF
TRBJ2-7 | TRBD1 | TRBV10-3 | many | TGTGCCATCAGGGGGGACAGGGGGGTAGGCGAGCAGTACTTC | CAIRGDRGVGEQYF
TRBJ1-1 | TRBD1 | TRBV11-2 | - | TGTGCCAGCAGCTTGGGGACAGGGGCGGTTGGTGGCATTGAAGCTTTCTTT | CASSLGTGAVGGIEAFF
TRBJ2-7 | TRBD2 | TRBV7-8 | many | TGTGCCAGCAGCTCGGACGGGAGGAGGTCGTACGAGCAGTACTTC | CASSSDGRRSYEQYF
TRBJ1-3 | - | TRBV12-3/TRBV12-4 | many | TGTGCCAGCTGTGGGACGGGAGGAAACACCATATATTTT | CASCGTGGNTIYF
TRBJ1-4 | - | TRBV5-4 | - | TGTGCCAGCAGTCAACAGGGTGATGAAAAACTGTTTTTT | CASSQQGDEKLFF
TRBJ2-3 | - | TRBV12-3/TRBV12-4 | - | TGTGCCAGCAGCCCTGAATCGTTCAGGACGCAGTATTTT | CASSPESFRTQYF
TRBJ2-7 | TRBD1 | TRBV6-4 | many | TGTGCCAGCAGTGAAGATGAGTTGACAGGGTATGGCCACGAGCAGTACTTC | CASSEDELTGYGHEQYF
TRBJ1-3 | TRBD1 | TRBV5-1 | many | TGCGCCAGCAGCTTGGGGACAGGGGTCGGAAACACCATATATTTT | CASSLGTGVGNTIYF
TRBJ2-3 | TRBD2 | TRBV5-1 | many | TGCGCCAGCAGCCGATCCCCTAGCGGGGGAAAGACAGATACGCAGTATTTT | CASSRSPSGGKTDTQYF
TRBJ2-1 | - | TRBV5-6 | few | TGTGCCAGCAACCCCAGGGATATATACAATGAGCAGTTCTTC | CASNPRDIYNEQFF
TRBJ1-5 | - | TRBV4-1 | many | TGCGCCAGCAGCCAAGGGCGCCAGACCAATCAGCCCCAGCATTTT | CASSQGRQTNQPQHF
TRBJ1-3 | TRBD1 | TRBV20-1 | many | TGCAGTGCTCCGGACAGGGGCTCTGGAAACACCATATATTTT | CSAPDRGSGNTIYF
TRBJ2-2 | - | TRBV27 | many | TGTGCCAGCAGCCCCCCAGGGGAGGGGACCGGGGAGCTGTTTTTT | CASSPPGEGTGELFF
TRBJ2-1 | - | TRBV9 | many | TGTGCCAGCAGCGTAGCTACGGAGACTCAGGGTGAGCAGTTCTTC | CASSVATETQGEQFF
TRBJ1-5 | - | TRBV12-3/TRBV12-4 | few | TGTGCCAGCAGCCTCGACAGTCTCCCTTTTAGCGATCAGCCCCAGCATTTT | CASSLDSLPFSDQPQHF
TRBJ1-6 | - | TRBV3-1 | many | TGTGCCAGCAGCCATACTCCCCGGGAATCCTATAATTCACCCCTCCACTTT | CASSHTPRESYNSPLHF
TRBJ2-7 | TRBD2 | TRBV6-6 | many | TGTGCCAGCAGCACCGGGACTAGCGGGGGACGCTCCTACGAGCAGTACTTC | CASSTGTSGGRSYEQYF
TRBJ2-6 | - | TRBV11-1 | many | TGTGCCAGCAGCTTAGCGATCGTAGCAGGGGCCAACGTCCTGACTTTC | CASSLAIVAGANVLTF
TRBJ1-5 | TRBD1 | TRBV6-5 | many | TGTGCCAGCGGCCTGACAGGGGCGCGGGATCAGCCCCAGCATTTT | CASGLTGARDQPQHF
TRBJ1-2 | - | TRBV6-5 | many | TGTGCCAGCCGTAAGGACACATATGGCTACACCTTC | CASRKDTYGYTF
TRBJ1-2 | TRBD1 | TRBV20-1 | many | TGCAGTGCATCGGGCAGGGGGCGCGTCTATGGCTACACCTTC | CSASGRGRVYGYTF
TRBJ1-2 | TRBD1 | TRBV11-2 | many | TGTGCCAGCAGCTTAGGGGCGACAGGGGATGGCTACACCTTC | CASSLGATGDGYTF